Sequencing of this TCR beta chain was carried out in a study of blood T cell repertoires in COVID-19. The wider study: Sites in the United States, Italy and Spain provided acute and convalescent COVID-19 samples.

Under the authors' procedure: Amplified reference gene primers provided the basis for estimating nucleated cell counts. The assay was immunoSEQ multiplex PCR, and TCRdb's table has in-frame clones only and misses some. The D gene and trimming were derived from the DNA, and the V and J assignments and clone size from that table. The sample carries more than 60,000 clones, roughly nine tenths recorded once. With 0 bases removed from V and 4 bases from J, the gap between germline ends came to 9 bases. CDR3 length: 14 amino acids. Germline V CDR1 and CDR2: KGHSH, LQKENI. This chain uses TRBV18 with TRBJ1-1, with D maybe TRBD1 (5 bases). The sequencing sample was made of peripheral blood. The sequence came from a woman of 80 years or more with active or convalescent COVID-19. The CDR3 sequence: CASSPPRGGTEAFF. Written as DNA, the CDR3 is TGTGCCAGCTCACCACCGCGGGGGGGCACTGAAGCTTTCTTT.